A single sample gave rise to the 29 T cell receptor beta chains below, sequenced in a study of cytomegalovirus exposure and HLA in healthy donors. The PCR used 60 Vbeta and 13 Jbeta primers. Here immunoSEQ multiplex PCR was the method, and the copy in TCRdb shows in-frame clones only, minus some. Of tens of thousands of clones listed, about four fifths are singletons. The sequenced sample was PBMCs. Source of these receptors: a young man in good health and CMV-seronegative.

The rearrangement joins TRBV7-2 to TRBJ1-5, with no clear D. The germline gives CDR1 SGHTA, CDR2 FQGNSA. This CDR3 comprises 15 residues. The V gene lost 1 base and the J gene lost 0 bases, with 7 bases spanning the gap. CDR3 sequence reads: CASSLVADSNQPQHF. CDR3 bases: TGTGCCAGCAGCTTAGTAGCAGATAGCAATCAGCCCCAGCATTTT.

The V and J genes are TRBV4-2 and TRBJ1-1; 9 bases are shared with TRBD1. V shed 0 bases, J shed 4 bases, and the junction held 3 bases outside the gene matches. The length of the CDR3 is 15 residues. Germline-derived CDR1 and CDR2 are LGHNA and YNFKEQ. In nucleotides, the CDR3 is TGTGCCAGCAGCCAAGAGGAGGACAGGGGCACTGAAGCTTTCTTT. It specifies CASSQEEDRGTEAFF.

This clone was detected a few times. The V call is TRBV9, the J call TRBJ2-7; D unresolved. V gave up 4 bases and J gave up 2 bases, with 16 bases separating them. The CDR3 sequence is 15 residues long. Germline CDR1 is SGDLS and CDR2 is YYNGEE. The CDR3 sequence is CASSPGGAQTYEQYF. CDR3 bases: TGTGCCAGCAGCCCCGGCGGAGCTCAGACCTACGAGCAGTACTTC.

The chain recombines TRBV6-5 with TRBJ1-5; no clear D. Germline values: CDR1 MNHEY, CDR2 SVGAGI. V lost 2 bases to trimming and J lost 7 bases, with 12 bases between them. The CDR3 consists of 14 residues. This chain's CDR3 is CASSYRPAGQPQHF. The CDR3 nucleotides read TGTGCCAGCAGTTACCGGCCCGCGGGGCAGCCCCAGCATTTT.

The chain recombines TRBV19 with TRBJ2-2, with 9 bases aligning to TRBD2. The CDR3 has 18 residues. Germline CDR1 LNHDA, CDR2 SQIVND (reference sequence). Losses at the gene ends were 2 bases for V and 2 bases for J; bases not matched to a gene: 9. The CDR3 reads CASSISAASGINTGELFF. The CDR3 bases are TGTGCCAGTAGTATATCCGCGGCTAGCGGGATCAACACCGGGGAGCTGTTTTTT. Together with reference TRBV19 and TRBJ2-2, the CDR3 gives the full variable domain: DGGITQSPKYLFRKEGQNVTLSCEQNLNHDAMYWYRQDPGQGLRLIYYSQIVNDFQKGDIAEGYSVSREKKESFPLTVTSAQKNPTAFYLCASSISAASGINTGELFFGEGSRLTVL.

CDR3: CASSFRGPSYNSPLHF. The CDR3 region has the DNA TGTGCCAGCAGCTTCAGGGGGCCATCCTATAATTCACCCCTCCACTTT. The gene calls are TRBV5-6 and TRBJ1-6; 8 positions match TRBD1. CDR3 size: 16 residues. Germline CDR1 reads SGHDT; CDR2 reads YYEEEE. The J segment lost 1 base and the V segment lost 2 bases, leaving 2 bases of the junction unmatched.

This CDR3 is CASSLGTRGHQETQYF. Here the CDR3 DNA reads TGTGCCAGCAGCTTGGGGACTAGGGGACACCAAGAGACCCAGTACTTC. V is TRBV11-2 and J is TRBJ2-5; 8 bases agree with TRBD2. CDR1 and CDR2 from the germline V gene are SGHAT and FQNNGV. The V segment lost 3 bases and the J segment 0 bases; nucleotides outside the gene matches: 6. This CDR3 is 16 amino acids long.

The chain has TRBV9 and TRBJ2-1; 11 positions match TRBD2. Germline CDR1 reads SGDLS; CDR2 reads YYNGEE. The CDR3 has 17 amino acids. The J segment lost 6 bases and the V segment lost 0 bases, leaving 8 bases of the junction unmatched. For the CDR3, the DNA is TGTGCCAGCAGCGTAGTAGTAGCGGGAGGGCCAGGCAATGAGCAGTTCTTC. Translation gives CASSVVVAGGPGNEQFF.

The sample holds a few counts of this clone. The J gene is TRBJ2-5, the V gene TRBV5-1; 8 nucleotides line up with TRBD1. Germline CDR1 reads SGHRS; CDR2 reads YFSETQ. The CDR3 covers 14 residues. With V trimmed by 3 bases and J by 5 bases, 6 bases remained unmatched. CDR3: CASSWPDRGETQYF. The CDR3 nucleotides are TGCGCCAGCAGCTGGCCCGACAGGGGTGAGACCCAGTACTTC.

The genes are TRBV7-2 and TRBJ2-1; D uncertain. V was cut by 3 bases and J by 3 bases, with 12 bases left in between. The CDR3 length is 15 residues. Germline V gene data show CDR1 as SGHTA and CDR2 as FQGNSA. DNA of the CDR3: TGTGCCAGCAGCTTCTCCGTTAGTGACTACAATGAGCAGTTCTTC. Protein sequence: CASSFSVSDYNEQFF.

The chain joins TRBV27 to TRBJ2-1; the match to TRBD1 covers 9 bases. The V gene end was trimmed by 6 bases and the J gene end by 2 bases; junction bases not matched to a gene: 11. Germline V gene data show CDR1 as MNHEY and CDR2 as SMNVEV (reference sequence). The CDR3 is made up of 17 amino acids. The CDR3 DNA follows: TGTGCCAGCAGCCTTGGACAGGGGTTACCTACCTACAATGAGCAGTTCTTC. This translates into CASSLGQGLPTYNEQFF.

The rearrangement links TRBV7-9 to TRBJ2-1; D remains ambiguous. V lost 4 bases to trimming and J lost 3 bases, with 19 bases between them. Germline lookup yields CDR1 SEHNR and CDR2 FQNEAQ (reference sequence). This CDR3 has 17 amino acids. The DNA of the CDR3 is TGTGCCAGCAGCTCGATCCCCCAGTGGTTTTACTACAATGAGCAGTTCTTC. Translated: CASSSIPQWFYYNEQFF.

This clone was picked up one time. The rearrangement links TRBV28 to TRBJ1-1; 10 bases fit TRBD1. The CDR3 has 14 amino acids. Unmatched junction bases numbered 4, after V lost 5 bases and J lost 4 bases. Germline CDR1 and CDR2: MDHEN and SYDVKM. The CDR3 DNA reads as TGTGCCAGCAGTCTCGACAGGGGGCCCACTGAAGCTTTCTTT. Amino acid sequence: CASSLDRGPTEAFF. Full variable domain (rest looked up from reference TRBV28 and TRBJ1-1): DVKVTQSSRYLVKRTGEKVFLECVQDMDHENMFWYRQDPGLGLRLIYFSYDVKMKEKGDIPEGYSVSREKKERFSLILESASTNQTSMYLCASSLDRGPTEAFFGQGTRLTVV.

This clone came up once. This chain connects TRBV6-1 to TRBJ2-6; possibly TRBD1 for D (6 bases). The CDR3 runs to 17 residues. The ends were cut back, 3 bases at V and 0 bases at J, with 12 bases in the middle. Germline-derived CDR1 and CDR2 are MNHNS and SASEGT. The CDR3 protein is CASSDGTRSSGANVLTF. The CDR3 DNA is TGTGCCAGCAGTGACGGGACACGAAGCTCTGGGGCCAACGTCCTGACTTTC.

The rearrangement uses TRBV28 and TRBJ2-1; 9 bases match TRBD1. Per germline, CDR1 MDHEN and CDR2 SYDVKM. The V segment lost 6 bases and the J segment 2 bases; nucleotides outside the gene matches: 8. The CDR3 spans 16 residues. The CDR3 loop is CASREDRGLTYNEQFF. CDR3 nucleotides: TGTGCCAGCAGGGAGGACAGGGGATTAACCTACAATGAGCAGTTCTTC.

V and J are TRBV21-1 and TRBJ2-7; TRBD1, as called in the table, went unchecked against the DNA. TRBV21-1 is flagged as a pseudogene. The CDR3 runs 14 residues. The CDR3 bases are TGTGCCAGCAGCAAAGCGGGACAGGCCCACGAGCAGTACTTC. It yields the protein CASSKAGQAHEQYF.

The chain recombines TRBV9 with TRBJ1-1; 7 bases agree with TRBD1. The germline V gene encodes CDR1 SGDLS and CDR2 YYNGEE. Losses at the gene ends were 0 bases for V and 0 bases for J; bases not matched to a gene: 8. The CDR3 loop spans 17 amino acids. The CDR3 DNA reads as TGTGCCAGCAGCGTAGCTGGGACAGCTTCGATGAACACTGAAGCTTTCTTT. It specifies CASSVAGTASMNTEAFF. The whole variable domain, filled in from reference TRBV9 and TRBJ1-1, reads DSGVTQTPKHLITATGQRVTLRCSPRSGDLSVYWYQQSLDQGLQFLIQYYNGEERAKGNILERFSAQQFPDLHSELNLSSLELGDSALYFCASSVAGTASMNTEAFFGQGTRLTVV.

The V gene is TRBV28, the J gene TRBJ1-1, with a weak D call TRBD1 (6 bases). V lost 1 base, J lost 4 bases, and 10 bases lay in between. Germline assignment: CDR1 MDHEN and CDR2 SYDVKM. The CDR3 is 14 amino acids. The CDR3 sequence is CASSLLGAGTEAFF. The CDR3 DNA is TGTGCCAGCAGTTTATTGGGGGCCGGCACTGAAGCTTTCTTT.

The chain has TRBV10-3 and TRBJ2-7; TRBD1 aligns across 10 bases. Germline CDR1 and CDR2: ENHRY and SYGVKD. The J segment lost 4 bases and the V segment lost 5 bases, leaving 5 bases of the junction unmatched. This CDR3 has 14 residues. CDR3: CAISRQGASYEQYF. In DNA form, the CDR3 reads TGTGCCATCAGTAGACAGGGGGCGAGTTACGAGCAGTACTTC.

The genes are TRBV19 and TRBJ1-2, with TRBD1 matching 9 bases. Trimming took 5 bases from V and 4 from J; bases not matched to a gene: 2. This CDR3 contains 13 residues. Looked up from germline, CDR1 is LNHDA and CDR2 is SQIVND (reference sequence). The CDR3: CASSEGQGYGYTF. The CDR3, as DNA: TGTGCCAGTAGTGAGGGACAGGGCTATGGCTACACCTTC.

The V call is TRBV6-5, the J call TRBJ2-7; 7 bases match TRBD1. The CDR3 spans 13 residues. From germline, CDR1 is MNHEY and CDR2 SVGAGI. Trimming cost V 7 bases and J 5 bases; bases outside gene matches: 8. This CDR3 is CASTPGGGDEQYF. CDR3 bases: TGTGCCAGCACCCCAGGGGGTGGCGACGAGCAGTACTTC.

The V call is TRBV7-9, the J call TRBJ1-2; 8 nucleotides agree with TRBD1. V was clipped by 2 bases and J by 3 bases; unmatched bases: 5. CDR3 length equals 15 residues. Per the germline V gene, CDR1 is SEHNR and CDR2 is FQNEAQ (reference sequence). As DNA, the CDR3 is TGTGCCAGCAGCTTATGGCAGGGGGCCCACTATGGCTACACCTTC. Protein product: CASSLWQGAHYGYTF.

This clone was counted a few times. The gene calls are TRBV7-8 and TRBJ1-3; perhaps TRBD1 as D (5 bases). The CDR3 contains 16 residues. V was pared by 0 bases and J by 3 bases, with 12 bases between. CDR1 and CDR2 (germline): SGHVS, FQNEAQ. CDR3 loop: CASSLAGAKRGNTIYF. CDR3 DNA sequence: TGTGCCAGCAGCTTAGCAGGGGCAAAACGTGGAAACACCATATATTTT.

V usage is TRBV4-2 and J usage is TRBJ1-3; 7 nucleotides line up with TRBD1. Trimming took 4 bases from V and 4 from J; bases not matched to a gene: 10. This CDR3 is built from 16 residues. The germline CDR1 and CDR2 sequences are LGHNA and YNFKEQ. The CDR3 nucleotides read TGTGCCAGCAGCCTCCGACCCGACAGGGTGGGAAACACCATATATTTT. Protein: CASSLRPDRVGNTIYF.

The chain combines TRBV30 with TRBJ2-7; 8 bases line up with TRBD1. Germline assignment: CDR1 GTSNPN and CDR2 SVGIG (reference sequence). The V segment lost 4 bases and the J segment 3 bases; nucleotides outside the gene matches: 5. The CDR3 is made up of 13 amino acids. CDR3 sequence reads: CAWTRDRNYEQYF. The CDR3 bases are TGTGCCTGGACGAGGGACAGGAACTACGAGCAGTACTTC.

The chain recombines TRBV6-4 with TRBJ2-2; D remains unclear. The CDR3 covers 13 residues. Trimming stripped 4 bases from V and 5 bases from J, with 8 bases between. Germline V CDR1 and CDR2: MRHNA, SNTAGT. The CDR3 DNA follows: TGTGCCAGCAGTGTGTCGCGGACCGGGGAGCTGTTTTTT. Its protein product is CASSVSRTGELFF.

This clone was detected only once. The chain recombines TRBV30 with TRBJ2-2; TRBD2 agrees at 7 bases. The trim removed 4 bases at V and 6 bases at J, leaving 5 bases unmatched. Germline V gene lookup returns CDR1 GTSNPN and CDR2 SVGIG (reference sequence). The CDR3 contains 13 residues. DNA of the CDR3: TGTGCCTGGACTAGCGGTGTCCCCGGGGAGCTGTTTTTT. Residues: CAWTSGVPGELFF.

The chain employs TRBV29-1 and TRBJ2-5, with D unresolved. The J call may be in error: the DNA end matches TRBJ2-7 better. The CDR3 contains 14 residues. Germline CDR1 is SQVTM and CDR2 is ANQGSEA. DNA for the CDR3: TGCAGCGTTGAAGTGCCCCGGGTCTCCTACGAGCAGTACTTC. The encoded protein is CSVEVPRVSYEQYF.

The chain has TRBV4-2 and TRBJ1-2; maybe TRBD1 (5 bases). The V end lost 2 bases, the J end lost 0 bases, and 7 bases lay between the germline ends. The germline CDR1 and CDR2 sequences are LGHNA and YNFKEQ. The CDR3 sequence is 14 residues long. The CDR3 is CASSQRTSNYGYTF. Here the CDR3 DNA reads TGTGCCAGCAGCCAACGGACATCTAACTATGGCTACACCTTC.